The rows below give T cell receptor beta chains drawn from one sample of a study of radiotherapy plus CTLA-4 blockade in lung cancer. The table came from immunoSEQ multiplex PCR; TCRdb's copy has only in-frame clones and leaves some out. The sample has tens of thousands of clones; 70% to 90% are singletons. The sample here was peripheral blood, taken from a patient treated with radiotherapy plus ipilimumab. These receptors were collected from a human donor with non-small cell lung cancer whose response to radiotherapy plus ipilimumab could not be evaluated. Both conserved end residues are part of each CDR3. A D gene is named only where the DNA matches it firmly. Clone size appears in some rows only: once, few, many, or a class for an expanded clone.

TRBV5-1	TRBD1	TRBJ2-7	NA	CASSFGGQGITYEQYF	TGCGCCAGCAGCTTTGGGGGACAGGGGATAACCTACGAGCAGTACTTC
TRBV18	NA	TRBJ2-2	NA	CASSPGAAGELFF	TGTGCCAGCTCACCGGGGGCCGCCGGGGAGCTGTTTTTT
TRBV27	TRBD1	TRBJ1-2	NA	CASSLTIGGRAYGYTF	TGTGCCAGCAGTTTAACAATAGGGGGCAGGGCTTATGGCTACACCTTC
TRBV15	NA	TRBJ1-5	NA	CATSPRLSPADQPQHF	TGTGCCACCAGCCCACGACTTTCACCCGCAGATCAGCCCCAGCATTTT
TRBV5-5	NA	TRBJ1-2	NA	CASSLRSGNYGYTF	TGTGCCAGCAGCTTGAGGTCAGGGAACTATGGCTACACCTTC
TRBV5-4	TRBD2	TRBJ2-7	NA	CASSPGTSVSYEQYF	TGTGCCAGCAGTCCCGGGACTAGCGTCTCCTACGAGCAGTACTTC
TRBV7-9	TRBD2	TRBJ2-5	NA	CASSLARLAGVWSQETQYF	TGTGCCAGCAGCTTAGCCCGACTAGCGGGAGTTTGGAGCCAAGAGACCCAGTACTTC
TRBV11-2	NA	TRBJ1-4	NA	CASSLWGGNEKLFF	TGTGCCAGCAGCTTATGGGGGGGTAATGAAAAACTGTTTTTT
TRBV6-5	TRBD1	TRBJ2-2	NA	CASSRRDSNTGELFF	TGTGCCAGCAGCCGCCGGGACAGTAACACCGGGGAGCTGTTTTTT
TRBV10-1	NA	TRBJ1-4	NA	CASSEFGLTGTNEKLFF	TGCGCCAGCAGTGAGTTCGGTCTTACTGGAACTAATGAAAAACTGTTTTTT
TRBV29-1	TRBD2	TRBJ2-3	NA	CSVDPRGGVTDTQYF	TGCAGCGTCGACCCTCGCGGGGGGGTCACAGATACGCAGTATTTT
TRBV11-2	NA	TRBJ1-3	NA	CASSLGLQFSGNTIYF	TGTGCCAGCAGCTTAGGGTTACAGTTCTCAGGAAACACCATATATTTT
TRBV5-1	TRBD2	TRBJ2-7	NA	CASGSGGSPYEQYF	TGCGCCAGCGGTAGCGGGGGCTCCCCCTACGAGCAGTACTTC
TRBV6-1	NA	TRBJ1-2	NA	CASSSGFGYTF	TGTGCCAGCAGTTCAGGGTTTGGCTACACCTTC
TRBV2	NA	TRBJ2-1	NA	CASSPITSLGEQFF	TGTGCCAGCAGTCCGATAACTAGCCTTGGTGAGCAGTTCTTC
TRBV10-3	TRBD1	TRBJ2-7	NA	CAISESGQGTYEQYF	TGTGCCATCAGTGAGTCAGGACAGGGCACCTACGAGCAGTACTTC
TRBV7-2	TRBD2	TRBJ2-1	NA	CASTPRDYTAEDNEQFF	TGTGCCAGCACCCCCCGGGACTACACCGCGGAAGACAATGAGCAGTTCTTC
TRBV5-1	NA	TRBJ2-7	NA	CASSLDGVVSSYEQYF	TGCGCCAGCAGCTTGGACGGGGTGGTGAGCTCCTACGAGCAGTACTTC
TRBV2	TRBD2	TRBJ2-5	NA	CASRAGLAGGETQYF	TGTGCCAGCAGGGCGGGACTAGCGGGGGGAGAGACCCAGTACTTC
TRBV11-2	TRBD2	TRBJ2-1	NA	CASSLGLAGGHEQFF	TGTGCCAGCAGCTTAGGACTAGCGGGGGGGCATGAGCAGTTCTTC
TRBV7-9	TRBD1	TRBJ1-2	NA	CASSSGTGPSGYTF	TGTGCCAGCAGCTCGGGGACAGGGCCTTCTGGCTACACCTTC
TRBV6-1	NA	TRBJ1-3	NA	CASSVGSGGRGNTIYF	TGTGCCAGCAGTGTGGGTAGCGGGGGGCGAGGAAACACCATATATTTT
TRBV7-9	TRBD2	TRBJ2-3	NA	CASNAGGRGNTDTQYF	TGTGCCAGCAACGCGGGGGGGCGGGGAAACACAGATACGCAGTATTTT
TRBV5-4	TRBD1	TRBJ2-2	NA	CASSFGGRGRSGELFF	TGTGCCAGCAGCTTCGGGGGCAGGGGGCGTTCCGGGGAGCTGTTTTTT
TRBV5-1	NA	TRBJ2-3	NA	CASSFSDARDTQYF	TGCGCCAGCAGCTTTTCCGACGCGCGGGATACGCAGTATTTT
TRBV21-1	NA	TRBJ1-5	NA	CASVGASNQPQHF	TGTGCCAGCGTGGGGGCGAGCAATCAGCCCCAGCATTTT
TRBV5-1	NA	TRBJ1-1	NA	CVSSLAGPGMNTEAFF	TGCGTCAGCAGCTTGGCTGGGCCGGGGATGAACACTGAAGCTTTCTTT
TRBV15	NA	TRBJ1-1	NA	CATRDPAGLNTEAFF	TGTGCCACCAGAGACCCGGCAGGGTTGAACACTGAAGCTTTCTTT
TRBV6-5	NA	TRBJ2-3	few	CASSYAGGVLGDTQYF	TGTGCCAGCAGTTACGCGGGCGGGGTCCTAGGGGATACGCAGTATTTT
TRBV29-1	TRBD2	TRBJ2-2	few	CSVHRGGGSTGELFF	TGCAGCGTCCATAGGGGCGGGGGGTCGACCGGGGAGCTGTTTTTT
TRBV29-1	NA	TRBJ2-7	NA	CSVEGEQPPYEQYF	TGCAGCGTTGAAGGCGAACAGCCGCCCTACGAGCAGTACTTC
TRBV11-3	TRBD2	TRBJ2-1	NA	CASSSHSGLAGYNEQFF	TGTGCCAGCAGCTCTCACTCGGGACTAGCGGGGTACAATGAGCAGTTCTTC
TRBV2	NA	TRBJ1-3	once	CASSEDFFSGNTIYF	TGTGCCAGCAGTGAAGATTTCTTCTCTGGAAACACCATATATTTT
TRBV19	TRBD2	TRBJ2-3	NA	CASSMAHETGGSDTQYF	TGTGCCAGTAGTATGGCCCATGAGACGGGAGGGTCAGATACGCAGTATTTT
TRBV7-2	TRBD1	TRBJ2-7	once	CASSFGTGSTYEQYF	TGTGCCAGCAGCTTCGGGACAGGGAGTACCTACGAGCAGTACTTC
TRBV6-6	NA	TRBJ2-3	NA	CASSYSTGLSTDTQYF	TGTGCCAGCAGTTACTCGACAGGATTGAGCACAGATACGCAGTATTTT
TRBV19	NA	TRBJ1-5	NA	CASSSMGPEQPQHF	TGTGCCAGTAGTAGCATGGGGCCGGAGCAGCCCCAGCATTTT
TRBV6-5	NA	TRBJ1-1	NA	CASSYTGQLNTEAFF	TGTGCCAGCAGTTATACCGGACAATTGAACACTGAAGCTTTCTTT
TRBV6-5	NA	TRBJ2-5	once	CASSYSLRDQETQYF	TGTGCCAGCAGTTACTCTCTTCGGGATCAAGAGACCCAGTACTTC
TRBV5-4	TRBD1	TRBJ2-1	NA	CASSALQGAPLNEQFF	TGTGCCAGCAGCGCGCTACAGGGGGCGCCTCTCAATGAGCAGTTCTTC
TRBV7-2	TRBD2	TRBJ2-6	NA	CASTRGGSSGANVLTF	TGTGCCAGCACCCGGGGGGGAAGCTCTGGGGCCAACGTCCTGACTTTC
TRBV7-9	NA	TRBJ1-2	NA	CASSLGVTGVDSGGYTF	TGTGCCAGCAGCTTAGGGGTCACGGGGGTCGACAGCGGTGGCTACACCTTC
TRBV18	NA	TRBJ2-7	NA	CASSPRRVGDHKYEQYF	TGTGCCAGCTCACCACGAAGAGTAGGGGATCATAAGTACGAGCAGTACTTC
TRBV4-3	NA	TRBJ1-1	NA	CASSQDLTRGARAFF	TGCGCCAGCAGCCAAGATTTGACGCGGGGGGCGCGAGCTTTCTTT
TRBV19	NA	TRBJ1-3	few	CASSIRQISGNTIYF	TGTGCCAGTAGTATCCGACAGATCTCTGGAAACACCATATATTTT
TRBV28	NA	TRBJ1-2	NA	CASIDRNYGYTF	TGTGCCAGCATAGACAGAAACTATGGCTACACCTTC
TRBV5-6	TRBD2	TRBJ2-1	few	CASSLVGTSGGSGFF	TGTGCCAGCAGCTTGGTAGGGACTAGCGGGGGGTCGGGGTTCTTC
TRBV4-3	NA	TRBJ1-2	NA	CASSQVTGGYTF	TGCGCCAGCAGCCAGGTGACAGGTGGCTACACCTTC